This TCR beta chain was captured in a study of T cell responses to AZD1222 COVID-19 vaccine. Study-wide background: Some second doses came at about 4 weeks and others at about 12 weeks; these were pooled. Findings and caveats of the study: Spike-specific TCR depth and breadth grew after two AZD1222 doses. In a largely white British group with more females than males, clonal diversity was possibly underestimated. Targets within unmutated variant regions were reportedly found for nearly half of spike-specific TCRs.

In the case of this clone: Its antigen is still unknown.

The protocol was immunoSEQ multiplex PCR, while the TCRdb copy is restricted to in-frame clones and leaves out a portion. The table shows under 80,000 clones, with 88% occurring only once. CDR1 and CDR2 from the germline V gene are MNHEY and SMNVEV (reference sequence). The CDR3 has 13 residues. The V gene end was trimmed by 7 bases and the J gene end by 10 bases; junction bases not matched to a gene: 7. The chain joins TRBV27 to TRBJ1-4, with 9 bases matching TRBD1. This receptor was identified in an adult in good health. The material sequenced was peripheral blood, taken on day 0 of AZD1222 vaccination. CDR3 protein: CASTTGGEGKLFF. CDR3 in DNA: TGTGCCAGCACTACAGGGGGCGAGGGAAAACTGTTTTTT.